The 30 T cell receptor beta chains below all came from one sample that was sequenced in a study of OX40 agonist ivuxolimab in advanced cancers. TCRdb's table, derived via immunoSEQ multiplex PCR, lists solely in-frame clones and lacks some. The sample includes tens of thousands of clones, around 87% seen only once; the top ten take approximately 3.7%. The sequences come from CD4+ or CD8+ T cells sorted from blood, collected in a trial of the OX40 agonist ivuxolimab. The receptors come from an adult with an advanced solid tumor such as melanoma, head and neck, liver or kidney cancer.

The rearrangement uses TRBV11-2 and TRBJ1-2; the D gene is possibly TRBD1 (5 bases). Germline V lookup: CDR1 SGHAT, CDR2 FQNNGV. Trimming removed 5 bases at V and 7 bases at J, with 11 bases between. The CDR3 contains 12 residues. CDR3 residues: CASSLYRGGYTF. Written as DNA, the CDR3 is TGTGCCAGCAGCCTTTATAGGGGTGGCTACACCTTC. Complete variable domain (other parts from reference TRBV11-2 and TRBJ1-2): EAGVAQSPRYKIIEKRQSVAFWCNPISGHATLYWYQQILGQGPKLLIQFQNNGVVDDSQLPKDRFSAERLKGVDSTLKIQPAKLEDSAVYLCASSLYRGGYTFGSGTRLTVV.

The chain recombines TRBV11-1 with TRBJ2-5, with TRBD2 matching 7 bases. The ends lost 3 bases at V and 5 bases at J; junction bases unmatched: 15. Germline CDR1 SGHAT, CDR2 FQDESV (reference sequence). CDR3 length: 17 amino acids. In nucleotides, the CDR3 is TGTGCCAGCAGCTTGGCTTCATCCGGGAGGACGTGGGAGACCCAGTACTTC. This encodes CASSLASSGRTWETQYF.

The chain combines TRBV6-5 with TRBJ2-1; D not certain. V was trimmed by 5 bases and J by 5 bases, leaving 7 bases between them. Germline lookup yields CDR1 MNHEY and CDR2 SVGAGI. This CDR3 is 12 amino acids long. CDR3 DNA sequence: TGTGCCAGCAGTAGCAAAGACAATGAGCAGTTCTTC. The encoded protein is CASSSKDNEQFF.

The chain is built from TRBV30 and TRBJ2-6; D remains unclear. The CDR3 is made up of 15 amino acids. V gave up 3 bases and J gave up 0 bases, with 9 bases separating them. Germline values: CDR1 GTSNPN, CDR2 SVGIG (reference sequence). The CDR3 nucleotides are TGTGCCTGGAGCCCCTGGGGCTCTGGGGCCAACGTCCTGACTTTC. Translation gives CAWSPWGSGANVLTF.

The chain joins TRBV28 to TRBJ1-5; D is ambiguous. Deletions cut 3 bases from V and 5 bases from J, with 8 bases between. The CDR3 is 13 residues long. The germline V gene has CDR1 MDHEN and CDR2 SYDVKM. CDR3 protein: CASSLGSYQPQHF. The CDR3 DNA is TGTGCCAGCAGTTTGGGATCCTATCAGCCCCAGCATTTT.

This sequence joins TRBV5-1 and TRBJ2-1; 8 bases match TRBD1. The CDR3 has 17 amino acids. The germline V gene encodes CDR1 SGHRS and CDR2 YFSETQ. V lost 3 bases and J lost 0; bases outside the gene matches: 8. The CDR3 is CASSWAGQGSSYNEQFF. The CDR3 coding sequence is TGCGCCAGCAGCTGGGCCGGACAGGGAAGCTCCTACAATGAGCAGTTCTTC.

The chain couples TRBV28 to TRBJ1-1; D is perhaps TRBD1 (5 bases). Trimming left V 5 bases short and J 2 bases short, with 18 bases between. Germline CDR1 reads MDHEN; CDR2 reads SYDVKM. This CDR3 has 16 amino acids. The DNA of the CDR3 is TGTGCCAGCAGTAATCCGGGACCCAAATTAAACACTGAAGCTTTCTTT. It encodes CASSNPGPKLNTEAFF. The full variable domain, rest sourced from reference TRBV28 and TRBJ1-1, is DVKVTQSSRYLVKRTGEKVFLECVQDMDHENMFWYRQDPGLGLRLIYFSYDVKMKEKGDIPEGYSVSREKKERFSLILESASTNQTSMYLCASSNPGPKLNTEAFFGQGTRLTVV.

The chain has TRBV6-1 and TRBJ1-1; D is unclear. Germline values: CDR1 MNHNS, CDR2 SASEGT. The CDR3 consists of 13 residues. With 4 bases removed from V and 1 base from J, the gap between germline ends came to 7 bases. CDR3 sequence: CASSARRNTEAFF. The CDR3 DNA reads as TGTGCCAGCAGTGCTCGTAGGAACACTGAAGCTTTCTTT.

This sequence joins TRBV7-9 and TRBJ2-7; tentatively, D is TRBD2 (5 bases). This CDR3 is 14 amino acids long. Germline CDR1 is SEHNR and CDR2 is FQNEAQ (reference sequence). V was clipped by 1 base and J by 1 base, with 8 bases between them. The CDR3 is CASSLGSGSYEQYF. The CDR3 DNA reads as TGTGCCAGCAGCTTAGGGAGCGGATCCTACGAGCAGTACTTC. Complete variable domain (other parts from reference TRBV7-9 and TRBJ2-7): DTGVSQNPRHKITKRGQNVTFRCDPISEHNRLYWYRQTLGQGPEFLTYFQNEAQLEKSRLLSDRFSAERPKGSFSTLEIQRTEQGDSAMYLCASSLGSGSYEQYFGPGTRLTVT.

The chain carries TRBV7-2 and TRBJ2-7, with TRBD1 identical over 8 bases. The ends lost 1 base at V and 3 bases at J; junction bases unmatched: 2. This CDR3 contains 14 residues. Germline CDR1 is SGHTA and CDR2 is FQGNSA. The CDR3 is CASSLDRGFYEQYF. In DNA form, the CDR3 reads TGTGCCAGCAGCTTAGACAGGGGGTTCTACGAGCAGTACTTC.

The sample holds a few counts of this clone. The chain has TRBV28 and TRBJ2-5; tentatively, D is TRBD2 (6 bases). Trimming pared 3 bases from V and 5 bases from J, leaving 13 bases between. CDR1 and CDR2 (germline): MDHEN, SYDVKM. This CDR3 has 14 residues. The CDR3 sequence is CASSLDGRGETQYF. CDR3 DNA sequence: TGTGCCAGCAGTTTGGACGGGAGAGGTGAGACCCAGTACTTC.

The CDR3 reads CASSQGGGFDEQYF. The CDR3 DNA reads as TGCGCCAGCAGCCAAGGGGGGGGCTTCGACGAGCAGTACTTC. V and J are TRBV4-1 and TRBJ2-7, with D possibly being TRBD2 (7 bases). V was cut by 1 base and J by 5 bases, with 12 bases left in between. Germline CDR1 MGHRA, CDR2 YSYEKL. CDR3 length equals 14 residues.

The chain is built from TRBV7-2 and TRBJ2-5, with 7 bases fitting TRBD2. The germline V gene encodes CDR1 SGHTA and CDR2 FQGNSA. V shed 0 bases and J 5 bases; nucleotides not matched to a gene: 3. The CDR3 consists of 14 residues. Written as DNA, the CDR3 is TGTGCCAGCAGCTTAGCCAGCGGGATTGAGACCCAGTACTTC. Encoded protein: CASSLASGIETQYF.

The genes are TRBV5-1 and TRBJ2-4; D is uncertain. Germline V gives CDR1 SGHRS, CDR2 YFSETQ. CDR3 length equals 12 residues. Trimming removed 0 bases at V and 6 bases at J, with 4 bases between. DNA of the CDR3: TGCGCCAGCAGCTTGGCAGGAAACATTCAGTACTTC. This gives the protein CASSLAGNIQYF.

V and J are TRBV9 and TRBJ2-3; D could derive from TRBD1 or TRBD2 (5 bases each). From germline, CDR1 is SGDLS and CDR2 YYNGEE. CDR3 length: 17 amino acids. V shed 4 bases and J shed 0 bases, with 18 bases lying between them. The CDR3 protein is CASSPVFGRESTDTQYF. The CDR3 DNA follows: TGTGCCAGCAGCCCCGTCTTCGGCAGGGAGAGCACAGATACGCAGTATTTT.

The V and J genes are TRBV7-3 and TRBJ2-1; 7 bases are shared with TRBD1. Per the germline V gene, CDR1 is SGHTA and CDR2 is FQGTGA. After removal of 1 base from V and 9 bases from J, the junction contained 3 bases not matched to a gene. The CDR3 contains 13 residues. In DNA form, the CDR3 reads TGTGCCAGCAGCTTAATCAGGGGGATTGAGCAGTTCTTC. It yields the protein CASSLIRGIEQFF.

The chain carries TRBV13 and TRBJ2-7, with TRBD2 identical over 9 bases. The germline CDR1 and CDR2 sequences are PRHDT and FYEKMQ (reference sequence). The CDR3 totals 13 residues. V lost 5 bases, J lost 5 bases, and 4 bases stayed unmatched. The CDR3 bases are TGTGCCAGCAGCACGGGACTAGCCCACGAGCAGTACTTC. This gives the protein CASSTGLAHEQYF.

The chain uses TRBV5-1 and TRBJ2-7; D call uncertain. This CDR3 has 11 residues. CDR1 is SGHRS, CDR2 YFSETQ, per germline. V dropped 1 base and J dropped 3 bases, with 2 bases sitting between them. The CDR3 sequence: CASSLFYEQYF. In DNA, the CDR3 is TGCGCCAGCAGCTTGTTCTACGAGCAGTACTTC.

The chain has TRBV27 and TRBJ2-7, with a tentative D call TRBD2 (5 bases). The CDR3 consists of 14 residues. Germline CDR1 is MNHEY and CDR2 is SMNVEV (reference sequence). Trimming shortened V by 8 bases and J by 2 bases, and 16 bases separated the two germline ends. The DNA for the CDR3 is TGTGCCAGCTCCCAAGGAGGTCGCGCCTACGAGCAGTACTTC. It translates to CASSQGGRAYEQYF.

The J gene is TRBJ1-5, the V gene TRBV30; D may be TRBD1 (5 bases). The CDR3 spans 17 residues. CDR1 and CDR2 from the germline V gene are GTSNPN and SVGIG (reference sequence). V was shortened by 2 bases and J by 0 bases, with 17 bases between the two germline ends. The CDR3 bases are TGTGCCTGGAGTTCGGATAGGGACCTTTATAGCAATCAGCCCCAGCATTTT. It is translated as CAWSSDRDLYSNQPQHF.

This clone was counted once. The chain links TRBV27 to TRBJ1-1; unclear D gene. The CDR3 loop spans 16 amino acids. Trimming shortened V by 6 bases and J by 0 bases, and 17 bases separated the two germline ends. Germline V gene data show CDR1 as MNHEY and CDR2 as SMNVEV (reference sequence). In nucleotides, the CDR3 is TGTGCCAGCAGGGACGAGGAGTGGGGAATGAACACTGAAGCTTTCTTT. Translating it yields CASRDEEWGMNTEAFF.

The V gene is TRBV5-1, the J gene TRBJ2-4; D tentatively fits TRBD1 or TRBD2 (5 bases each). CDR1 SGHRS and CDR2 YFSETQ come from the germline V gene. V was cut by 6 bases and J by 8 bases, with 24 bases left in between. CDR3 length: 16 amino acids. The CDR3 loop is CASKRGYQGVGDIQYF. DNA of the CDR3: TGCGCCAGCAAAAGAGGATACCAGGGAGTCGGGGACATTCAGTACTTC.

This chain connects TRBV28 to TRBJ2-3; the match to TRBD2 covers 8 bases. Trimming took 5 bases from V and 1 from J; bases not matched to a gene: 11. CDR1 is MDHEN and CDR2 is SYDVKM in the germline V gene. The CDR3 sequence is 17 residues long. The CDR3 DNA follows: TGTGCCAGCAGTAGATCGAGCGGGAGAAGTGGCACAGATACGCAGTATTTT. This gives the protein CASSRSSGRSGTDTQYF.

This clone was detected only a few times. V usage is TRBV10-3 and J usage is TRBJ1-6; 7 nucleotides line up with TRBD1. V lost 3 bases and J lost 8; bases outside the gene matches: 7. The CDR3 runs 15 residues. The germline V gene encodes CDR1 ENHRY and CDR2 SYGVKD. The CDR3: CAISDSARGYSPLHF. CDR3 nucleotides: TGTGCCATCAGTGATTCGGCCAGGGGGTATTCACCCCTCCACTTT.

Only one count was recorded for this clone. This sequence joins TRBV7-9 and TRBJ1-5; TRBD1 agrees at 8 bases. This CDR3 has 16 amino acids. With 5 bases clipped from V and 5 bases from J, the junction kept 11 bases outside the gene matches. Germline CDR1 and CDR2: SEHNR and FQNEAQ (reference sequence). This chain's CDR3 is CASSEGDRGGDQPQHF. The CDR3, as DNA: TGTGCCAGCAGCGAAGGTGACAGGGGCGGGGATCAGCCCCAGCATTTT.

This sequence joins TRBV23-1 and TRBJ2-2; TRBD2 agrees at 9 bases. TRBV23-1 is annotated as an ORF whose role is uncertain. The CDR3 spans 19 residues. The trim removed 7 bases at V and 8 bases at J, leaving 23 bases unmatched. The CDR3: CASTISREGQTVVSGELFF. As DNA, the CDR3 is TGCGCCAGCACAATTTCGCGGGAGGGCCAAACGGTGGTCTCTGGGGAGCTGTTTTTT.

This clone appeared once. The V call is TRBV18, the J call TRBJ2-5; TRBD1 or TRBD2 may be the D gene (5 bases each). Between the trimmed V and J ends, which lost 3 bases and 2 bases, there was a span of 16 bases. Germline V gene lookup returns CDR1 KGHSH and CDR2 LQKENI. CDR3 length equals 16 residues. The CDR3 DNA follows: TGTGCCAGCTCACCGAGTTTAGGGACGGGTCAAGAGACCCAGTACTTC. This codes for CASSPSLGTGQETQYF.

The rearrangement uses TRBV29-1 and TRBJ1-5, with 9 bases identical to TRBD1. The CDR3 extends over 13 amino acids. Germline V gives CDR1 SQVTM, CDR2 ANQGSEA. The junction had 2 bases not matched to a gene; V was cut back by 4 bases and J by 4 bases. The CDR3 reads CSVVDRGNQPQHF. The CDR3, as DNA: TGCAGCGTTGTGGACAGGGGAAATCAGCCCCAGCATTTT.

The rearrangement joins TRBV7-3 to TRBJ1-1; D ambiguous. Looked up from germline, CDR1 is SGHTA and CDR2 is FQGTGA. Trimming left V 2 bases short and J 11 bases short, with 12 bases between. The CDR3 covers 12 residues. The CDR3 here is CASSLGEGIAFF. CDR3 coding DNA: TGTGCCAGCAGCTTAGGGGAGGGAATTGCTTTCTTT.

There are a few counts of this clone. The CDR3 here is CASSLQLGQRGSYTF. The CDR3 region has the DNA TGTGCCAGCAGCCTACAATTGGGACAAAGAGGGAGCTACACCTTC. This chain connects TRBV7-2 to TRBJ1-2, with TRBD1 as a possible D gene (6 bases). The CDR3 totals 15 residues. The germline gives CDR1 SGHTA, CDR2 FQGNSA. V gave up 5 bases and J gave up 9 bases, with 22 bases separating them.